A single sample gave rise to the 31 T cell receptor beta chains below, sequenced in a study of CD4+ T cells in melanoma. Profiled with immunoSEQ multiplex PCR; TCRdb holds only in-frame clones, not every one. The sample lists more than 12,000 clones, about 60% seen once, with approximately 14% in the top ten. Sequenced material: cells from a culture (not recorded whether cultured in vitro). These receptors originate from a human donor with melanoma.

V is TRBV6-1 and J is TRBJ2-7, with 8 nucleotides matching TRBD1. With V trimmed by 6 bases and J by 3 bases, 7 bases remained unmatched. Germline CDR1 MNHNS, CDR2 SASEGT. This CDR3 is 14 amino acids long. The CDR3 loop reads CASRIGGQDYEQYF. The CDR3, as DNA: TGTGCCAGCAGAATCGGGGGACAGGACTACGAGCAGTACTTC.

This clone was counted a single time. This chain uses TRBV18 with TRBJ2-3, with unresolved D. V was trimmed by 2 bases and J by 6 bases, leaving 3 bases between them. Germline values: CDR1 KGHSH, CDR2 LQKENI. The CDR3 runs to 11 residues. The CDR3 loop is CASSPGDTQYF. The CDR3 region has the DNA TGTGCCAGCTCACCAGGGGATACGCAGTATTTT.

V usage is TRBV4-2 and J usage is TRBJ2-7; 11 positions match TRBD1. The CDR3 has 15 amino acids. CDR1 is LGHNA and CDR2 is YNFKEQ in the germline V gene. Trimming took 1 base from V and 3 from J; bases not matched to a gene: 2. CDR3 protein: CASSQVGTGGYEQYF. The DNA of the CDR3 is TGTGCCAGCAGCCAAGTAGGGACAGGGGGCTACGAGCAGTACTTC.

This chain uses TRBV7-2 with TRBJ2-7, with 8 bases matching TRBD1. V shed 4 bases and J 5 bases; nucleotides not matched to a gene: 7. The CDR3 is 14 amino acids. CDR1 is SGHTA and CDR2 is FQGNSA in the germline V gene. CDR3: CASSSGQGSDEQYF. CDR3 nucleotide sequence: TGTGCCAGCAGCTCTGGACAGGGTTCAGACGAGCAGTACTTC.

The genes are TRBV2 and TRBJ1-1; 10 bases line up with TRBD1. V shed 6 bases, J shed 4 bases, and the junction held 5 bases outside the gene matches. The germline CDR1 and CDR2 sequences are SNHLY and FYNNEI. CDR3 length: 14 residues. The CDR3: CASRVTGGFTEAFF. CDR3 sequence (DNA): TGTGCCAGCAGAGTGACAGGGGGCTTCACTGAAGCTTTCTTT. The variable domain in full, with the rest retrieved from reference TRBV2 and TRBJ1-1, is EPEVTQTPSHQVTQMGQEVILRCVPISNHLYFYWYRQILGQKVEFLVSFYNNEISEKSEIFDDQFSVERPDGSNFTLKIRSTKLEDSAMYFCASRVTGGFTEAFFGQGTRLTVV.

This chain connects TRBV10-2 to TRBJ1-6; D gene unclear. Between the trimmed V and J ends, which lost 7 bases and 7 bases, there was a span of 11 bases. Germline lookup yields CDR1 WSHSY and CDR2 SAAADI. CDR3 length: 13 amino acids. The CDR3 DNA is TGCGCCAGCAAGGGAGTCTCCAATTCACCCCTCCACTTT. Encoded protein: CASKGVSNSPLHF.

This clone has a handful of counts. The rearrangement uses TRBV19 and TRBJ1-1; maybe TRBD1 (5 bases). V lost 3 bases and J lost 6, with 14 bases in between. The CDR3 has 14 amino acids. Germline lookup yields CDR1 LNHDA and CDR2 SQIVND (reference sequence). CDR3 in DNA: TGTGCCAGTAGTATCCGGGGCCGCGGGGCTGAAGCTTTCTTT. Its translation is CASSIRGRGAEAFF.

This clone was detected only a few times. V and J are TRBV6-6 and TRBJ2-2; D not certain. This CDR3 spans 13 amino acids. The ends were cut back, 9 bases at V and 3 bases at J, with 11 bases in the middle. Germline CDR1 and CDR2: MNHNY and SVGAGI (reference sequence). CDR3 protein: CASSTPDTGELFF. The CDR3, as DNA: TGTGCCAGTTCAACTCCGGACACCGGGGAGCTGTTTTTT.

This rearrangement joins TRBV2 to TRBJ1-1; 8 bases are shared with TRBD1. This CDR3 has 14 residues. The ends lost 3 bases at V and 5 bases at J; junction bases unmatched: 5. The germline V gene encodes CDR1 SNHLY and CDR2 FYNNEI. CDR3: CASSDQGAFTEAFF. CDR3 DNA sequence: TGTGCCAGCAGTGATCAGGGGGCTTTTACTGAAGCTTTCTTT.

J is TRBJ1-1 and V is TRBV5-1, with a possible D match to TRBD1 (5 bases). CDR3 length: 16 residues. Germline V gives CDR1 SGHRS, CDR2 YFSETQ. Between the trimmed V and J ends, which lost 0 bases and 0 bases, there was a span of 12 bases. For the CDR3, the DNA is TGCGCCAGCAGCTTGGACCCGGGACGGCTGAACACTGAAGCTTTCTTT. Protein sequence: CASSLDPGRLNTEAFF.

CDR3 DNA sequence: TGCAGCGTGGTAAAGACAGGCAACGCGCAGTATTTT. Its protein is CSVVKTGNAQYF. This chain links TRBV29-1 with TRBJ2-3; perhaps TRBD1 as D (6 bases). Germline V gene data show CDR1 as SQVTM and CDR2 as ANQGSEA. This CDR3 contains 12 residues. The germline V and J ends were trimmed by 6 bases and 10 bases, with 17 bases remaining between them.

The V and J genes are TRBV7-8 and TRBJ1-2, with 12 bases aligning to TRBD1. J lost 8 bases, V lost 6 bases, and 7 bases had no gene match. CDR3 length equals 14 residues. CDR1 and CDR2 from the germline V gene are SGHVS and FQNEAQ. CDR3 amino acids: CASRLPGQGAGYTF. The CDR3 bases are TGTGCCAGCAGGTTGCCGGGACAGGGGGCGGGCTACACCTTC.

The rearrangement links TRBV30 to TRBJ1-1; D is undetermined. Per the germline V gene, CDR1 is GTSNPN and CDR2 is SVGIG (reference sequence). This CDR3 comprises 16 residues. V was trimmed by 2 bases and J by 3 bases, leaving 19 bases between them. DNA for the CDR3: TGTGCCTGGAGTACATTGTCGGTTTTTCGCCACACTGAAGCTTTCTTT. Its protein product is CAWSTLSVFRHTEAFF. The full variable domain, with the rest looked up from reference TRBV30 and TRBJ1-1, is SQTIHQWPATLVQPVGSPLSLECTVEGTSNPNLYWYRQAAGRGLQLLFYSVGIGQISSEVPQNLSASRPQDRQFILSSKKLLLSDSGFYLCAWSTLSVFRHTEAFFGQGTRLTVV.

The chain has TRBV5-1 and TRBJ2-3; unclear D gene. V was shortened by 5 bases and J by 1 base, with 14 bases between the two germline ends. This CDR3 region has 15 residues. Per the germline V gene, CDR1 is SGHRS and CDR2 is YFSETQ. CDR3 DNA: TGCGCCAGCAGACTTCAGGCTGGGGGCACAGATACGCAGTATTTT. Protein product: CASRLQAGGTDTQYF.

This chain joins TRBV6-1 and TRBJ2-3, with TRBD1 matching over 10 bases. The CDR3 sequence is 15 residues long. V lost 8 bases, J lost 2 bases, and 7 bases stayed unmatched. The V gene's germline CDR1 is MNHNS and CDR2 SASEGT. CDR3 nucleotide sequence: TGTGCCAGCGCTCGAGGACAGGGGGTCACAGATACGCAGTATTTT. This encodes CASARGQGVTDTQYF.

The CDR3 region is CASKPAATDTQYF. The CDR3 DNA sequence: TGTGCCAGTAAGCCAGCCGCCACAGATACGCAGTATTTT. The chain has TRBV19 and TRBJ2-3, with D unclear. The germline CDR1 and CDR2 sequences are LNHDA and SQIVND (reference sequence). V was shortened by 7 bases and J by 2 bases, with 10 bases between the two germline ends. The CDR3 sequence is 13 residues long.

Note on this clone: Germline and junction disagree at one end, which may indicate a read error. The CDR3 DNA sequence: TGTGCCTGCAGTGCCACACAAACCTATGGCTACACCTTC. Amino acids: CACSATQTYGYTF. V is TRBV2 and J is TRBJ1-2; D remains ambiguous. The CDR3 loop spans 13 amino acids. CDR1 is SNHLY and CDR2 is FYNNEI in the germline V gene.

This clone was observed a few times. The J gene is TRBJ1-2, the V gene TRBV21-1; TRBD1 reflects the table's D call only, with no check against the DNA. TRBV21-1 is assigned pseudogene status. CDR3 size: 14 residues. CDR3 protein: CASRIGQVVYGYTF. DNA of the CDR3: TGTGCCAGCAGGATCGGACAGGTGGTCTATGGCTACACCTTC.

The chain uses TRBV5-8 and TRBJ2-7; D remains unclear. The V end was cut by 4 bases, the J end by 4 bases, with 6 bases between. There are 11 residues in the CDR3. In germline, CDR1 is SGHTS, CDR2 YDEGEE. The CDR3 DNA sequence: TGTGCCAGCAGCCTAAATTACGAGCAGTACTTC. This gives the protein CASSLNYEQYF.

V gene TRBV30 combines with J gene TRBJ2-7, with 10 nucleotides matching TRBD1. Germline CDR1 GTSNPN, CDR2 SVGIG (reference sequence). This CDR3 has 13 amino acids. The V gene end was trimmed by 7 bases and the J gene end by 6 bases; junction bases not matched to a gene: 9. In DNA, the CDR3 is TGTGCCTACGTCAGGGACAGGGGCGTCGAGCAGTACTTC. This gives the protein CAYVRDRGVEQYF. The complete variable domain, with remaining parts taken from reference TRBV30 and TRBJ2-7, reads SQTIHQWPATLVQPVGSPLSLECTVEGTSNPNLYWYRQAAGRGLQLLFYSVGIGQISSEVPQNLSASRPQDRQFILSSKKLLLSDSGFYLCAYVRDRGVEQYFGPGTRLTVT.

The V call is TRBV18, the J call TRBJ2-7; 9 bases line up with TRBD1. CDR3 length: 15 residues. V lost 5 bases to trimming and J lost 2 bases; unmatched junction nucleotides: 7. Germline CDR1 is KGHSH and CDR2 is LQKENI. The CDR3 sequence is CASSEQGAAPYEQYF. The CDR3 bases are TGTGCCAGCTCAGAACAGGGGGCGGCACCCTACGAGCAGTACTTC.

The chain links TRBV29-1 to TRBJ1-2; D is possibly TRBD1 (5 bases). CDR1 SQVTM and CDR2 ANQGSEA come from the germline V gene. V shed 6 bases and J shed 7 bases, with 9 bases lying between them. The CDR3 has 10 residues. The CDR3 sequence is CSVRVAGYTF. DNA for the CDR3: TGCAGCGTCAGGGTCGCTGGCTACACCTTC. Together with reference TRBV29-1 and TRBJ1-2, the CDR3 gives the full variable domain: SAVISQKPSRDICQRGTSLTIQCQVDSQVTMMFWYRQQPGQSLTLIATANQGSEATYESGFVIDKFPISRPNLTFSTLTVSNMSPEDSSIYLCSVRVAGYTFGSGTRLTVV.

This rearrangement joins TRBV7-8 to TRBJ2-5, with D perhaps TRBD2 (7 bases). The CDR3 is 13 residues long. The germline gives CDR1 SGHVS, CDR2 FQNEAQ. V was shortened by 4 bases and J by 7 bases, with 13 bases between the two germline ends. CDR3 nucleotide sequence: TGTGCCAGCAGCTGGGGGGGCGAAGCGACCCAGTACTTC. Protein sequence: CASSWGGEATQYF.

The V call is TRBV5-5, the J call TRBJ2-5; TRBD2 matches at 8 bases. CDR1 is SGHKS, CDR2 YYEKEE, per germline (reference sequence). The CDR3 is 16 residues long. The V gene end was trimmed by 2 bases and the J gene end by 5 bases; junction bases not matched to a gene: 11. CDR3 DNA sequence: TGTGCCAGCAGCTTCGGGGGGGTAGGGGGATGGGAGACCCAGTACTTC. Its protein is CASSFGGVGGWETQYF.

The CDR3 spells CASSESTGTTESYEQYF. The CDR3 DNA reads as TGCGCCAGCAGTGAGTCTACCGGGACCACGGAATCCTACGAGCAGTACTTC. The chain employs TRBV10-1 and TRBJ2-7; D tentatively reads TRBD1 or TRBD2 (5 bases each). Looked up from germline, CDR1 is WNHNN and CDR2 is SYGVQD (reference sequence). The CDR3 consists of 17 residues. V dropped 0 bases and J dropped 1 base, with 16 bases sitting between them.

The chain employs TRBV20-1 and TRBJ1-2; D possibly corresponds to TRBD1 (5 bases). The CDR3 runs 11 residues. The germline gives CDR1 DFQATT, CDR2 SNEGSKA (reference sequence). CDR3: CSGGEPYGYTF. The DNA for the CDR3 is TGCAGCGGGGGGGAACCCTATGGCTACACCTTC.

The chain employs TRBV5-1 and TRBJ2-5; D is possibly TRBD1 or TRBD2 (5 bases each). Deletions cut 4 bases from V and 4 bases from J, with 11 bases between. The CDR3 totals 13 residues. Germline V gene data show CDR1 as SGHRS and CDR2 as YFSETQ. CDR3: CASSRDRGETQYF. CDR3 DNA sequence: TGCGCCAGCAGCCGGGACCGGGGAGAGACCCAGTACTTC. Based on the CDR3 plus reference TRBV5-1 and TRBJ2-5, the full variable domain is KAGVTQTPRYLIKTRGQQVTLSCSPISGHRSVSWYQQTPGQGLQFLFEYFSETQRNKGNFPGRFSGRQFSNSRSEMNVSTLELGDSALYLCASSRDRGETQYFGPGTRLLVL.

This chain uses TRBV27 with TRBJ2-5; possible D gene TRBD1, 5 bases. V shed 8 bases and J shed 4 bases, with 17 bases lying between them. CDR3 length: 14 amino acids. Germline assignment: CDR1 MNHEY and CDR2 SMNVEV (reference sequence). The CDR3 DNA reads TGTGCCAGCGGCGTGTCAGGGATACGAGAGACCCAGTACTTC. This translates into CASGVSGIRETQYF.

This clone has just a few counts. CDR3 residues: CASSANRDNYGYTF. The CDR3, as DNA: TGTGCCAGTTCCGCAAACAGGGACAACTATGGCTACACCTTC. The rearrangement joins TRBV5-4 to TRBJ1-2, with D perhaps TRBD1 (6 bases). This CDR3 region has 14 residues. Trimming shortened V by 8 bases and J by 2 bases, and 16 bases separated the two germline ends. CDR1 and CDR2 (germline): SGHNT, YYREEE (reference sequence).

The rearrangement joins TRBV6-5 to TRBJ1-5; tentatively, D is TRBD1 (6 bases). CDR3 size: 15 residues. Germline loops: CDR1 MNHEY, CDR2 SVGAGI. V lost 2 bases and J lost 3, with 11 bases in between. CDR3 sequence reads: CASSYDRKNNQPQHF. DNA for the CDR3: TGTGCCAGCAGTTACGACAGGAAGAACAATCAGCCCCAGCATTTT.

This chain uses TRBV14 with TRBJ1-1; D uncertain. The germline CDR1 and CDR2 sequences are SGHDN and FVKESK. The CDR3 sequence is 16 residues long. V dropped 4 bases and J dropped 6 bases, with 21 bases sitting between them. The CDR3 nucleotides read TGTGCCAGCAGCCGAGGCCTGTTCGGGGAGAAGGCTGAAGCTTTCTTT. As protein: CASSRGLFGEKAEAFF.